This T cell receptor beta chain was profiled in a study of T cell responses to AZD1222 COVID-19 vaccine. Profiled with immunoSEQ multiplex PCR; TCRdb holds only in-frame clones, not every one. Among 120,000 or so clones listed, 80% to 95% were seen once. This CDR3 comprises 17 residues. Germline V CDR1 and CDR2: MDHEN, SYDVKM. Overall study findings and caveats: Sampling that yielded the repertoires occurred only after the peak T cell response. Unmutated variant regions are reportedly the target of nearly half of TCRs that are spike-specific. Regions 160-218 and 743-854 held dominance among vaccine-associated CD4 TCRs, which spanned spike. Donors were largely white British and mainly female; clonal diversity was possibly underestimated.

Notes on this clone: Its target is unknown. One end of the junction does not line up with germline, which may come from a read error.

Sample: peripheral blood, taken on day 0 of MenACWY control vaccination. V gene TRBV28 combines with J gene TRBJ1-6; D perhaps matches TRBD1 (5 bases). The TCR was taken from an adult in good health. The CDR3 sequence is CASILEPGPGLGSPLHF. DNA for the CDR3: TGTGCCAGCATTTTAGAGCCGGGGCCGGGGCTGGGTTCACCCCTCCACTTT.